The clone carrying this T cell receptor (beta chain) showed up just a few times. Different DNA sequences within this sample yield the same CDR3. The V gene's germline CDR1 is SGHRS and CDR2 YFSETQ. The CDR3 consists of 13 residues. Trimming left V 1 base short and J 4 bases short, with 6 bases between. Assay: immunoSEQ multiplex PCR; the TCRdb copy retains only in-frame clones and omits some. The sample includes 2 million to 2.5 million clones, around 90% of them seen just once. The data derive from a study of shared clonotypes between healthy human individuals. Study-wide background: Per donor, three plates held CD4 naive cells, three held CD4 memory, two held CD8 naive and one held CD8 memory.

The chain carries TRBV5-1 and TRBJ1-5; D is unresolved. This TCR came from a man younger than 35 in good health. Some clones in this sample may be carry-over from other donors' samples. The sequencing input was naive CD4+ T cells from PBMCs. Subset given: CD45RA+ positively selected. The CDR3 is CASSLTVNQPQHF. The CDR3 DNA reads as TGCGCCAGCAGCTTGACGGTGAATCAGCCCCAGCATTTT.